This T cell receptor beta chain was profiled in a study of T cell repertoires in cytomegalovirus infection. Looking at the study overall: From public TCR beta signatures came an indication of both CMV infection and matching HLA type.

MiXCR, applied by TCRdb to the reads, yields one record per CDR3 protein. Of approximately 140,000 distinct CDR3 sequences in the sample, more than 20% were seen once. This clonotype was seen only a few times. Its specificity is not known. Trimming left V 5 bases short and J 9 bases short, with 11 bases between. Germline V gene data show CDR1 as MNHEY and CDR2 as SVGEGT. CDR3 size: 12 residues. Whole-study results and caveats: The ex vivo response was dominated by HLA-C-restricted CMV-specific TCR beta clonotypes.

The chain combines TRBV6-2 or TRBV6-3 with TRBJ2-1; D call uncertain. The material sequenced was PBMCs, sequenced either directly or after in vitro stimulation (not recorded which). This TCR was recovered from a human donor in good health (CMV status not recorded). Some clones in this sample may be carry-over from other donors' samples. In DNA, the CDR3 is TGTGCCAGCAGTATACCGATGACTGAGCAGTTCTTC. Its translation: CASSIPMTEQFF.